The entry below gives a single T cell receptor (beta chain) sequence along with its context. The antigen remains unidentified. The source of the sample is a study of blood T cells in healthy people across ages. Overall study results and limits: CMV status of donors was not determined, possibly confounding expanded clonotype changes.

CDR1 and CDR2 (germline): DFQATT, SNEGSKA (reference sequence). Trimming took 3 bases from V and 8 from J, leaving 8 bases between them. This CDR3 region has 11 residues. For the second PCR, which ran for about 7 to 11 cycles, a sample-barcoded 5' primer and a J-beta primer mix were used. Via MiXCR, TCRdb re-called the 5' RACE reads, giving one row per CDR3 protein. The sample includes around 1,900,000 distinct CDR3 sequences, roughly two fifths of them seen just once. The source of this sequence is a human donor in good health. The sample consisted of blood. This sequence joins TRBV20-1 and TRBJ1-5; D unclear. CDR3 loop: CSARGFEPQHF. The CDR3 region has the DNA TGCAGTGCTAGGGGCTTTGAGCCCCAGCATTTT.